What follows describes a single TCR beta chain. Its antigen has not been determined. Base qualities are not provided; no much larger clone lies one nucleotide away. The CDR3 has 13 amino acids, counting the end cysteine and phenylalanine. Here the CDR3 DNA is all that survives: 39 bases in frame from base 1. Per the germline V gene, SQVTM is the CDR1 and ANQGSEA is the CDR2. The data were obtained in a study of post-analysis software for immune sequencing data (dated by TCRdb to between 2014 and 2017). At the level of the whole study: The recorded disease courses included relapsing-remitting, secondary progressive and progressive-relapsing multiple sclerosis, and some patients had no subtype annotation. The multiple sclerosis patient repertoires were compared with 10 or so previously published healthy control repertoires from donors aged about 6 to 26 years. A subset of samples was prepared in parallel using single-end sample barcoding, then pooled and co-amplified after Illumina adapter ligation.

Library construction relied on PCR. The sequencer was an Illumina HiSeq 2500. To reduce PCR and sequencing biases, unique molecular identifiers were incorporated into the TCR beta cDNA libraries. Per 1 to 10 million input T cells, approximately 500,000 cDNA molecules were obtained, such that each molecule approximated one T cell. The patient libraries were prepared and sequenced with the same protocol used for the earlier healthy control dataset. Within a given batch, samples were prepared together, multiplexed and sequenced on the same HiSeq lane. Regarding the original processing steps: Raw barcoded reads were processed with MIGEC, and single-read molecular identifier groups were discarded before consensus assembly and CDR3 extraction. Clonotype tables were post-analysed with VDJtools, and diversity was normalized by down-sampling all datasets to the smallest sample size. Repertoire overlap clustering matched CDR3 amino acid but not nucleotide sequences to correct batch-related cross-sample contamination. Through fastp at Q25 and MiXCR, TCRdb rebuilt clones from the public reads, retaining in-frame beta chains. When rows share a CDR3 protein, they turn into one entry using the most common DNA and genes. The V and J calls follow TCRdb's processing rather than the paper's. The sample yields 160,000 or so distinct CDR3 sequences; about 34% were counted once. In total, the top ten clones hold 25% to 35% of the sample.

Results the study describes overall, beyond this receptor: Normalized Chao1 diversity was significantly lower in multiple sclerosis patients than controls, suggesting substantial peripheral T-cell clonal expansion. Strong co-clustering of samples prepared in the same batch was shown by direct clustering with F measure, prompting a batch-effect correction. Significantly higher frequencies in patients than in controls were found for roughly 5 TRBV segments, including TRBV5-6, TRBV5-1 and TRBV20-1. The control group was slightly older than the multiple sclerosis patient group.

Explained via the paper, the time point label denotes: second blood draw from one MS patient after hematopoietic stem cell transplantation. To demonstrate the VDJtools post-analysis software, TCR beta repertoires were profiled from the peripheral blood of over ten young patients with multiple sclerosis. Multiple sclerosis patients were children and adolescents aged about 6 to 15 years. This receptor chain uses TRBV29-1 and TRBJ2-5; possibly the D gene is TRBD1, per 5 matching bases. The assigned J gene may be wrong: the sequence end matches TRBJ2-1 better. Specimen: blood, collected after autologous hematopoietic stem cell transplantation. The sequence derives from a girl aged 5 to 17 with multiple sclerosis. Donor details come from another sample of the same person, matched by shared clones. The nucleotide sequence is TGCAGCGTAGACAGTAGCTCAAAAGAGACCCAGTTCTTC. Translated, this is CSVDSSSKETQFF.